These 5 T cell receptor beta chains share one sample of origin, sequenced in a study of identifying expanded T cells in peripheral blood. The assay was immunoSEQ multiplex PCR, and TCRdb's table has in-frame clones only and misses some. This table has more than 50,000 clones, around 83% appearing once. Sample: blood. All receptors come from a person aged 18 to 70 in good health.

CDR3 sequence: CASSFGTAGGNYGYTF. The CDR3 nucleotides are TGTGCCAGCAGCTTTGGGACAGCCGGAGGGAACTATGGCTACACCTTC. The gene calls are TRBV11-2 and TRBJ1-2; TRBD1 agrees at 7 bases. The CDR3 sequence is 16 residues long. Germline loops: CDR1 SGHAT, CDR2 FQNNGV. The V and J ends lost 3 bases and 2 bases, in that order; junction bases with no gene match: 9. The whole variable domain, filled in from reference TRBV11-2 and TRBJ1-2, reads EAGVAQSPRYKIIEKRQSVAFWCNPISGHATLYWYQQILGQGPKLLIQFQNNGVVDDSQLPKDRFSAERLKGVDSTLKIQPAKLEDSAVYLCASSFGTAGGNYGYTFGSGTRLTVV.

The chain recombines TRBV7-6 with TRBJ1-4, with D unresolved. The CDR3 totals 15 residues. The germline V gene encodes CDR1 SGHVS and CDR2 FNYEAQ. V lost 8 bases to trimming and J lost 8 bases, with 21 bases between them. This chain's CDR3 is CASSPVLRVGEKLFF. CDR3 nucleotide sequence: TGTGCCAGCTCCCCAGTGCTGAGGGTGGGGGAAAAACTGTTTTTT.

The rearrangement uses TRBV4-3 and TRBJ1-2; 7 bases are shared with TRBD1. The junction had 6 bases not matched to a gene; V was cut back by 1 base and J by 4 bases. Germline CDR1 is LGHNA and CDR2 is YSLEER. This CDR3 spans 15 amino acids. The CDR3 sequence is CASSQGLGGSYGYTF. The DNA of the CDR3 is TGCGCCAGCAGCCAAGGCTTAGGGGGCAGCTATGGCTACACCTTC.

This clone was seen once. The V and J genes are TRBV6-1 and TRBJ1-2, with D unresolved. The CDR3 has 12 amino acids. Germline CDR1 is MNHNS and CDR2 is SASEGT. The V gene lost 7 bases and the J gene lost 5 bases, with 11 bases spanning the gap. As DNA, the CDR3 is TGTGCCAGCACCCCGAACAGTTATGGCTACACCTTC. Encoded protein: CASTPNSYGYTF.

The V call is TRBV30, the J call TRBJ1-2; D call uncertain. Germline V gene lookup returns CDR1 GTSNPN and CDR2 SVGIG (reference sequence). V was clipped by 0 bases and J by 7 bases, with 12 bases between them. The CDR3 contains 13 residues. CDR3: CAWSVRADFGYTF. The CDR3 DNA is TGTGCCTGGAGTGTACGGGCGGACTTTGGCTACACCTTC.